The 17 T cell receptor beta chains reported below all come from one sample, sequenced in a study of human T cells and chemical hapten exposure. One entry per CDR3 protein, called by TCRdb with MiXCR from the RACE reads. The sample records fewer than 100,000 distinct CDR3 sequences, about 9.2% being singletons. Time point defined: healthy volunteer bleed at 6 weeks. It was from unfractionated whole blood that total RNA was extracted. Sequenced input: whole blood. All receptors come from a female donor in good health. Some clones in this sample may be carry-over from other donors' samples.

This clonotype turned up a few times. The genes are TRBV5-1 and TRBJ2-3; D gene uncertain. The CDR3 has 15 residues. The V end was cut by 0 bases, the J end by 3 bases, with 11 bases between. The germline CDR1 and CDR2 sequences are SGHRS and YFSETQ. The CDR3 region has the DNA TGCGCCAGCAGCTTGGAGCTAGGTAGAACAGATACGCAGTATTTT. Protein: CASSLELGRTDTQYF.

This clonotype was seen ten or more times. CDR3 sequence: CSATGDYPYNEQFF. CDR3 DNA sequence: TGCAGTGCTACAGGGGACTACCCCTACAATGAGCAGTTCTTC. This rearrangement joins TRBV20-1 to TRBJ2-1, with a tentative D call TRBD2 (7 bases). The V and J ends lost 4 bases and 2 bases respectively, with 12 bases between them. CDR1 is DFQATT, CDR2 SNEGSKA, per germline (reference sequence). This CDR3 has 14 amino acids.

This clonotype was found a few times. The chain joins TRBV4-3 to TRBJ2-7; maybe TRBD1 (5 bases). The CDR3 loop spans 13 amino acids. Germline V gene sequence: CDR1 LGHNA, CDR2 YSLEER. V shed 3 bases and J shed 2 bases, with 8 bases lying between them. Written as DNA, the CDR3 is TGCGCCAGCAGCCAGGACACTACCTACGAGCAGTACTTC. Residues: CASSQDTTYEQYF.

This clonotype was seen many times. J is TRBJ2-3 and V is TRBV6-5; 7 nucleotides align to TRBD2. V shed 5 bases and J 8 bases; nucleotides not matched to a gene: 10. From germline, CDR1 is MNHEY and CDR2 SVGAGI. This CDR3 has 14 amino acids. As DNA, the CDR3 is TGTGCCAGCAGTGCCCACCCACCGGGGGGTACGCAGTATTTT. It translates to CASSAHPPGGTQYF.

The chain carries TRBV12-3 or TRBV12-4 and TRBJ2-1; D remains unclear. The CDR3 has 14 residues. V shed 5 bases and J shed 8 bases, with 16 bases lying between them. CDR3: CASSPPVTRDEQFF. Here the CDR3 DNA reads TGTGCCAGCAGTCCGCCGGTGACCCGCGATGAGCAGTTCTTC.

The chain combines TRBV5-5 with TRBJ1-3, with 8 bases fitting TRBD1. CDR3 size: 13 residues. The V and J ends lost 4 bases and 8 bases, in that order; junction bases with no gene match: 5. The germline V gene encodes CDR1 SGHKS and CDR2 YYEKEE (reference sequence). In nucleotides, the CDR3 is TGTGCCAGCAGCGGGGACAGGTCATACACCATATATTTT. Translated: CASSGDRSYTIYF.

The table lists this clonotype with many counts. The chain combines TRBV29-1 with TRBJ1-1, with TRBD1 identical over 8 bases. This CDR3 has 13 amino acids. V was pared by 7 bases and J by 1 base, with 5 bases of the junction left unmatched. Per the germline V gene, CDR1 is SQVTM and CDR2 is ANQGSEA. CDR3 sequence reads: CSARGQENTEAFF. Here the CDR3 DNA reads TGCAGCGCCAGGGGACAGGAGAACACTGAAGCTTTCTTT.

The chain is built from TRBV4-3 and TRBJ2-5; D not certain. CDR1 and CDR2 from the germline V gene are LGHNA and YSLEER. This CDR3 has 15 residues. V dropped 4 bases and J dropped 9 bases, with 21 bases sitting between them. The CDR3 bases are TGCGCCAGCAGCCCTAACTCCGCGACGAACCTCCCCCAGTACTTC. Translation gives CASSPNSATNLPQYF.

This clonotype was counted ten times or more. The chain recombines TRBV15 with TRBJ1-6, with TRBD1 as a possible D gene (6 bases). The germline V and J ends were trimmed by 2 bases and 9 bases, with 11 bases remaining between them. This CDR3 contains 14 residues. Germline assignment: CDR1 LNHNV and CDR2 YYDKDF (reference sequence). The CDR3 reads CATSRTGQSSPLHF. The CDR3 coding sequence is TGTGCCACCAGCAGAACGGGACAATCTTCACCCCTCCACTTT.

This clonotype was seen a few times. The CDR3 DNA reads TGTGCCATCAGGACGTGGGGGGGGGATGAGCAGTTCTTC. It specifies CAIRTWGGDEQFF. The chain links TRBV10-3 to TRBJ2-1, with 7 positions matching TRBD2. Looked up from germline, CDR1 is ENHRY and CDR2 is SYGVKD. V gave up 6 bases and J gave up 8 bases; unmatched junction bases: 7. The CDR3 length is 13 residues.

The rearrangement uses TRBV9 and TRBJ2-5, with 9 bases lining up with TRBD2. The CDR3 runs to 17 residues. The trim removed 0 bases at V and 4 bases at J, leaving 10 bases unmatched. Germline assignment: CDR1 SGDLS and CDR2 YYNGEE. CDR3 coding DNA: TGTGCCAGCAGCGTAGAATCCGGGACTAGCTACGGAGAGACCCAGTACTTC. It translates to CASSVESGTSYGETQYF.

This clonotype was seen repeatedly, ten times or more. The CDR3 spells CSASQASNQPQHF. Written as DNA, the CDR3 is TGCAGTGCAAGCCAGGCTAGCAATCAGCCCCAGCATTTT. This chain uses TRBV20-1 with TRBJ1-5; D is undetermined. Germline V CDR1 and CDR2: DFQATT, SNEGSKA (reference sequence). The CDR3 runs to 13 residues. V lost 6 bases and J lost 0, with 9 bases in between.

At least ten counts were recorded for this clonotype. This rearrangement joins TRBV7-2 to TRBJ2-3, with 12 bases aligning to TRBD2. Germline trimming cut 5 bases from V and 0 bases from J; bases unmatched to any gene: 9. The CDR3 runs 18 residues. The germline V gene encodes CDR1 SGHTA and CDR2 FQGNSA. The CDR3 region has the DNA TGTGCCAGCAGCCCCCGGTTCGGACTAGCGGGGAGCACAGATACGCAGTATTTT. Its protein product is CASSPRFGLAGSTDTQYF.

This clonotype was counted ten times or more. The rearrangement links TRBV5-1 to TRBJ2-7, with 9 bases identical to TRBD1. V was clipped by 4 bases and J by 2 bases; unmatched bases: 4. CDR3 length: 14 amino acids. Germline values: CDR1 SGHRS, CDR2 YFSETQ. CDR3 sequence (DNA): TGCGCCAGCAGCCTTACAGGGGGCGCCTACGAGCAGTACTTC. Its translation: CASSLTGGAYEQYF.

The chain couples TRBV15 to TRBJ1-6; TRBD1 is a possible D gene (5 bases). The germline CDR1 and CDR2 sequences are LNHNV and YYDKDF (reference sequence). The CDR3 totals 15 residues. The V gene lost 0 bases and the J gene lost 6 bases, with 9 bases spanning the gap. CDR3 in amino acids: CATSRDLGGNSPLHF. CDR3 nucleotides: TGTGCCACCAGCAGAGATCTCGGGGGTAATTCACCCCTCCACTTT.

A few counts support this clonotype. The gene calls are TRBV7-9 and TRBJ2-7; unclear D gene. CDR3 length equals 13 residues. V dropped 4 bases and J dropped 0 bases, with 7 bases sitting between them. Germline V gene lookup returns CDR1 SEHNR and CDR2 FQNEAQ (reference sequence). CDR3 nucleotides: TGTGCCAGCAGCTCGACGGGCTCCTACGAGCAGTACTTC. Translated: CASSSTGSYEQYF.

The chain employs TRBV7-2 and TRBJ2-3; TRBD2 agrees at 11 bases. The CDR3 sequence is 16 residues long. Germline lookup yields CDR1 SGHTA and CDR2 FQGNSA. J lost 1 base, V lost 5 bases, and 5 bases had no gene match. The CDR3 DNA is TGTGCCAGCAGCGTACTAGCGGGGGCACGCACAGATACGCAGTATTTT. Its protein product is CASSVLAGARTDTQYF.